Below, 8 T cell receptor beta chains from the same sample are listed, as sequenced in a study of T cell responses to AZD1222 COVID-19 vaccine. The table came from immunoSEQ multiplex PCR; TCRdb's copy has only in-frame clones and leaves some out. The profile shows 150,000 to 200,000 clones, around 92% of them singletons. Sequenced here: peripheral blood, sampled on day 0 of AZD1222 vaccination. The source of these receptors is an adult in good health.

The chain couples TRBV6-1 to TRBJ1-2; D call uncertain. Germline loops: CDR1 MNHNS, CDR2 SASEGT. The length of the CDR3 is 13 residues. V shed 1 base and J shed 1 base, with 4 bases lying between them. CDR3 nucleotide sequence: TGTGCCAGCAGTGAAGAATTTAACTATGGCTACACCTTC. This sequence encodes CASSEEFNYGYTF.

This rearrangement joins TRBV5-1 to TRBJ2-2; D is perhaps TRBD2 (5 bases). CDR1 SGHRS and CDR2 YFSETQ come from the germline V gene. Trimming stripped 2 bases from V and 7 bases from J, with 27 bases between. The CDR3 sequence is 19 residues long. CDR3 sequence: CASSFTPRERGQLDGELFF. The CDR3 DNA follows: TGCGCCAGCAGCTTCACCCCGAGGGAAAGAGGGCAGTTGGACGGGGAGCTGTTTTTT.

The chain has TRBV3-1 (or the pseudogene TRBV3-2) and TRBJ1-6; 7 bases map to TRBD1. With 4 bases clipped from V and 2 bases from J, the junction kept 8 bases outside the gene matches. The CDR3 runs to 17 residues. Germline V gene data show CDR1 as LGHDT and CDR2 as YNNKEL (reference sequence). CDR3 residues: CASSPNRGSAYNSPLHF. The CDR3 bases are TGTGCCAGCAGCCCGAACAGGGGTAGTGCCTATAATTCACCCCTCCACTTT.

V is TRBV19 and J is TRBJ1-4; D remains ambiguous. This CDR3 contains 15 residues. Trimming stripped 5 bases from V and 4 bases from J, with 14 bases between. Per the germline V gene, CDR1 is LNHDA and CDR2 is SQIVND (reference sequence). DNA of the CDR3: TGTGCCAGTAGTCCAACCTGGGTGGGTAATGAAAAACTGTTTTTT. Protein sequence: CASSPTWVGNEKLFF. The full variable domain, completed using reference TRBV19 and TRBJ1-4, is DGGITQSPKYLFRKEGQNVTLSCEQNLNHDAMYWYRQDPGQGLRLIYYSQIVNDFQKGDIAEGYSVSREKKESFPLTVTSAQKNPTAFYLCASSPTWVGNEKLFFGSGTQLSVL.

The chain joins TRBV9 to TRBJ1-2; no clear D gene. Germline CDR1 is SGDLS and CDR2 is YYNGEE. The length of the CDR3 is 12 residues. Trimming shortened V by 3 bases and J by 7 bases, and 10 bases separated the two germline ends. The CDR3 DNA reads TGTGCCAGCAGCGCCTCCCCCACTGGCTACACCTTC. Its protein is CASSASPTGYTF.

The rearrangement joins TRBV5-1 to TRBJ1-4; no firm D call. This CDR3 has 13 amino acids. Germline assignment: CDR1 SGHRS and CDR2 YFSETQ. V lost 3 bases and J 2 bases, leaving 5 bases between the germline ends. CDR3 nucleotide sequence: TGCGCCAGCAGCTCCGATACTAATGAAAAACTGTTTTTT. As protein: CASSSDTNEKLFF.

The J gene is TRBJ1-5, the V gene TRBV6-5; no reliable D call. V was shortened by 10 bases and J by 3 bases, with 16 bases between the two germline ends. This CDR3 region has 14 residues. The germline V gene encodes CDR1 MNHEY and CDR2 SVGAGI. The DNA of the CDR3 is TGTGCCACCCTAGAAGGGCATTACAATCAGCCCCAGCATTTT. Translated: CATLEGHYNQPQHF.

The V call is TRBV15, the J call TRBJ1-5; 8 bases map to TRBD1. The CDR3 is 15 residues long. Trimming took 0 bases from V and 16 from J; bases not matched to a gene: 14. Germline-derived CDR1 and CDR2 are LNHNV and YYDKDF (reference sequence). DNA for the CDR3: TGTGCCACCAGCAGAGATATAGAGGCCGGGACAGGAAGACATTTT. Its protein product is CATSRDIEAGTGRHF.